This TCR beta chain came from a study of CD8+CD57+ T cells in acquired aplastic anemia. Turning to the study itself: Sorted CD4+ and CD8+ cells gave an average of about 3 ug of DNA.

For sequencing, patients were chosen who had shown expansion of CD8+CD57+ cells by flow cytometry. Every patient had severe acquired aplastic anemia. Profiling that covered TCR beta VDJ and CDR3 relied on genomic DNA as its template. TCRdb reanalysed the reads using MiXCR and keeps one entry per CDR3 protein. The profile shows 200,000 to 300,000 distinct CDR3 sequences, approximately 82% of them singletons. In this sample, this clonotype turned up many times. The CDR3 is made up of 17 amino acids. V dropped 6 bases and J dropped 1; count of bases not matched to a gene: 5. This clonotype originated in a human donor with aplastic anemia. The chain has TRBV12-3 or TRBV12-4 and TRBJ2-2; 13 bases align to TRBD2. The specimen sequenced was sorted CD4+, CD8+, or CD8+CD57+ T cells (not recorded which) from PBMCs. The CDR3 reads CASSGLAGVVNTGELFF. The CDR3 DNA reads TGTGCCAGCAGCGGACTAGCGGGAGTTGTGAACACCGGGGAGCTGTTTTTT.